The rows below give T cell receptor beta chains drawn from one sample of a study of T cells after posttransplantation cyclophosphamide. Sequencing used immunoSEQ multiplex PCR; TCRdb keeps in-frame clones, though not all of them. The sample yields about 14,000 clones, around four fifths seen once. Sequencing input: memory CD4+ T cells sorted from PBMCs. Receptor source: a man aged 50-59 years. Each CDR3 is given with its conserved first and last residue. The order of the fields is V gene, clone size, D gene, J gene, CDR3 protein, CDR3 DNA. The D gene is left open where the match is weak. Expanded clones get a size class; other rows say once, few or many, or leave the size out.

>TRBV4-1|.|.|TRBJ1-1
CASSLDSNMNTEAFF
TGCGCCAGCAGCCTGGACTCTAACATGAACACTGAAGCTTTCTTT
>TRBV2|.|.|TRBJ2-3
CAGRTPYTDTQYF
TGTGCCGGAAGGACACCCTACACAGATACGCAGTATTTT
>TRBV6-1|.|.|TRBJ1-4
CASTRDGGEKLFF
TGTGCCAGCACAAGGGACGGGGGGGAAAAACTGTTTTTT
>TRBV14|once|TRBD2|TRBJ2-3
CASSPGGVAYTQYF
TGTGCCAGCAGCCCTGGGGGGGTAGCCTATACGCAGTATTTT
>TRBV19|.|TRBD1|TRBJ1-5
CASSRGQQPQHF
TGTGCCAGTAGCAGGGGGCAACAGCCCCAGCATTTT
>TRBV6-5|medium-sized|.|TRBJ1-4
CASRQLSDEKLFF
TGTGCCAGCCGACAGCTTAGTGATGAAAAACTGTTTTTT
>TRBV5-1|.|TRBD2|TRBJ2-3
CASRIGGAWADTQYF
TGCGCCAGCAGGATCGGGGGGGCCTGGGCAGATACGCAGTATTTT
>TRBV7-2|.|TRBD2|TRBJ2-2
CASSLIAGNTGELFF
TGTGCCAGCAGCTTAATAGCGGGAAACACCGGGGAGCTGTTTTTT
>TRBV7-8|.|.|TRBJ1-3
CASSLRVRTTKTGNTIYF
TGTGCCAGCAGCTTAAGGGTGAGGACGACTAAGACTGGAAACACCATATATTTT
>TRBV6-5|.|.|TRBJ1-4
CASSYSPGGPNEKLFF
TGTGCCAGCAGTTACTCTCCCGGGGGTCCTAATGAAAAACTGTTTTTT
>TRBV7-8|.|TRBD2|TRBJ2-1
CASSLGLLAGGHNEQFF
TGTGCCAGCAGCTTAGGCCTCCTAGCGGGAGGTCACAATGAGCAGTTCTTC
>TRBV19|.|TRBD1|TRBJ1-5
CASSHPDRGRVYSNQPQHF
TGTGCCAGTAGTCATCCCGACAGGGGAAGGGTTTATAGCAATCAGCCCCAGCATTTT
>TRBV10-2|.|TRBD2|TRBJ2-3
CASLAGGFGTDTQYF
TGCGCCAGTCTCGCCGGGGGGTTCGGCACAGATACGCAGTATTTT
>TRBV6-1|few|.|TRBJ1-5
CASTLDRQQPQHF
TGTGCCTCTACCTTGGACAGACAGCAGCCCCAGCATTTT
>TRBV4-1|few|TRBD2|TRBJ2-3
CASSHGAGGPRTDTQYF
TGCGCCAGCAGCCACGGAGCGGGGGGGCCTCGCACAGATACGCAGTATTTT
>TRBV7-2|.|.|TRBJ2-5
CASSRPGWETQYF
TGTGCCAGCAGCCGTCCGGGGTGGGAGACCCAGTACTTC
>TRBV7-9|.|TRBD1|TRBJ1-2
CASSQARGRPAGGYTF
TGTGCCAGCAGCCAAGCCAGGGGGCGCCCGGCCGGTGGCTACACCTTC
>TRBV5-4|few|.|TRBJ1-4
CASSSPNEEGEKLFF
TGTGCCAGCAGCTCGCCGAATGAGGAAGGTGAAAAACTGTTTTTT
>TRBV10-3|.|.|TRBJ2-1
CAISESDYPYNEQFF
TGTGCCATCAGTGAGTCGGACTACCCTTACAATGAGCAGTTCTTC
>TRBV11-2|.|TRBD1|TRBJ1-1
CASSLGQGFGNTEAFF
TGTGCCAGCAGCTTGGGACAGGGTTTTGGGAACACTGAAGCTTTCTTT
>TRBV11-2|.|.|TRBJ2-1
CASSLDRGSEQFF
TGTGCCAGCAGCTTAGACAGGGGCAGTGAGCAGTTCTTC
>TRBV2|once|.|TRBJ2-7
CASRDDRHPPYEQYF
TGTGCCAGCAGGGATGACAGGCATCCCCCCTACGAGCAGTACTTC
>TRBV5-1|.|TRBD1|TRBJ1-4
CASSLAKGQGLNEKLFF
TGCGCCAGCAGCTTGGCAAAGGGACAGGGCCTTAATGAAAAACTGTTTTTT
>TRBV5-1|.|TRBD1|TRBJ1-2
CASSTDGQAGYTF
TGCGCCAGCAGCACCGACGGACAGGCTGGCTACACCTTC
>TRBV10-3|few|.|TRBJ1-5
CAIRGGLNQPQHF
TGTGCCATCAGGGGAGGGCTAAATCAGCCCCAGCATTTT
>TRBV6-1|once|TRBD1|TRBJ2-3
CASSGRDSGTDTQYF
TGTGCCAGCAGTGGCCGGGACAGCGGCACAGATACGCAGTATTTT
>TRBV5-4|once|TRBD2|TRBJ2-2
CASSTSGRATGELFF
TGTGCCAGCAGCACTAGCGGGAGGGCCACCGGGGAGCTGTTTTTT
>TRBV5-6|.|.|TRBJ1-6
CASSLSWGESYNSPLHF
TGTGCCAGCAGCTTGTCCTGGGGGGAATCCTATAATTCACCCCTCCACTTT
>TRBV19|.|.|TRBJ2-7
CASTPDRGYEQYF
TGTGCCAGTACACCCGACCGCGGGTACGAGCAGTACTTC
>TRBV12-5|few|TRBD2|TRBJ2-1
CASGKRTSGRDNNEQFF
TGTGCTAGTGGCAAAAGGACTAGCGGGAGGGATAATAATGAGCAGTTCTTC
>TRBV11-2|.|TRBD2|TRBJ2-1
CASSRLAGGPSEQFF
TGTGCCAGCAGCCGACTAGCGGGAGGGCCCAGTGAGCAGTTCTTC
>TRBV2|.|TRBD1|TRBJ1-5
CASNRQGGNQPQHF
TGTGCCAGCAACCGACAGGGCGGCAATCAGCCCCAGCATTTT
>TRBV9|.|TRBD1|TRBJ2-1
CASSPRHGTGYNEQFF
TGTGCCAGCAGCCCCCGTCACGGGACAGGATACAATGAGCAGTTCTTC
>TRBV4-2|.|.|TRBJ2-1
CASSHRELGSNEQFF
TGTGCCAGCAGCCACAGGGAATTAGGATCCAATGAGCAGTTCTTC
>TRBV19|medium-sized|.|TRBJ1-6
CASRFLSGRDSPLHF
TGTGCCAGTAGATTCTTGTCGGGGAGGGATTCACCCCTCCACTTT
>TRBV10-1|.|.|TRBJ2-7
CASSESGTSSDEQYF
TGCGCCAGCAGTGAGTCGGGAACTAGCAGCGACGAGCAGTACTTC
>TRBV7-9|.|.|TRBJ2-3
CASSLLLSAQYF
TGTGCCAGCAGCTTACTACTGAGTGCGCAGTATTTT
>TRBV5-8|.|.|TRBJ1-4
CASRPRTAYNEKLFF
TGTGCCAGCAGGCCTAGGACAGCCTATAATGAAAAACTGTTTTTT
>TRBV10-3|once|.|TRBJ2-7
CAISGNEGGPHGQYF
TGTGCCATCAGTGGAAACGAGGGGGGGCCCCATGGGCAGTACTTC
>TRBV5-1|.|.|TRBJ1-2
CASSIGGTNYGYTF
TGCGCCAGCAGCATAGGAGGGACCAACTATGGCTACACCTTC